The sample holds many counts of the clone carrying this T cell receptor beta chain. The antigen is undetermined. Time point meaning: sample taken at primary tumor resection. Frozen PBMC, nontumor lung or tumor provided whole RNA, which was sequenced unsorted. There were 72 donors, all of them untreated patients with early-stage non-small cell lung cancer. Trimming removed 4 bases from V and 5 bases from J, with 8 bases in between. CDR3 length: 12 amino acids. Germline CDR1 GTSNPN, CDR2 SVGIG (reference sequence). TCR cDNA molecules were tagged individually, and each one carried a unique molecular identifier. TCRdb re-derived calls from the 5' RACE reads in MiXCR, one entry per CDR3 protein. The table shows around 23,000 distinct CDR3 sequences, with about 4.9% occurring only once. The data originate from a study of spatial heterogeneity in lung cancer. Study findings and constraints: Blood showed ubiquitous tumor TCRs more often at resection than at routine follow-up.

The chain links TRBV30 to TRBJ2-2; D may be TRBD2 (5 bases). Sequenced material: PBMCs, taken at surgery. This receptor was obtained from a male donor with early-stage non-small cell lung cancer. The CDR3 region has the DNA TGTGCCTGGAACGGGGAAACCGGGGAGCTGTTTTTT. It specifies CAWNGETGELFF.